This entry is about one T cell receptor (beta chain). What it binds is not known. This specimen comes from a study of T cell responses to AZD1222 COVID-19 vaccine. Here immunoSEQ multiplex PCR was the method, and the copy in TCRdb shows in-frame clones only, minus some. The sample has about 50,000 clones; more than 70% are singletons. The CDR3 length is 13 residues. The ends were cut back, 3 bases at V and 5 bases at J, with 11 bases in the middle. Per germline, CDR1 WSHSY and CDR2 SAAADI. General study points: The study identified only five to seven AZD1222 recipients as seropositive at baseline. Spike-specific TCR depth and breadth grew after two AZD1222 doses. All repertoire sampling was performed exclusively after the peak T cell response. Clonal diversity may have been underestimated, and the donors were mostly white British, with more females than males.

The source of this sequence is an adult in good health. This chain joins TRBV10-2 and TRBJ2-7; no firm D call. The source material was peripheral blood, sampled on day 0 of MenACWY control vaccination. For the CDR3, the DNA is TGCGCCAGCAGTGAATCAGTCGGTCACGAGCAGTACTTC. Translating gives CASSESVGHEQYF.